These 21 T cell receptor beta chains originate from one sample sequenced in a study of blood T cells in healthy people across ages. A J-beta primer mix and a sample-barcoded 5' primer were used in a second PCR of roughly 6 to 12 cycles. Using its own MiXCR run on the 5' RACE reads, TCRdb lists one record per CDR3 protein. The table records about 970,000 distinct CDR3 sequences, roughly half of them present only once. Source material: blood. Every receptor here comes from a woman aged 55-70 years in good health.

This clonotype occurred once. The V and J genes are TRBV7-9 and TRBJ2-3; no firm D call. Germline CDR1 reads SEHNR; CDR2 reads FQNEAQ (reference sequence). The V end lost 7 bases, the J end lost 1 base, and 9 bases lay between the germline ends. The CDR3 length is 13 residues. The CDR3 loop is CASTSSGTDTQYF. The CDR3 nucleotides are TGTGCCAGCACCTCAAGCGGCACAGATACGCAGTATTTT. The variable domain in full, completed from reference TRBV7-9 and TRBJ2-3, reads DTGVSQNPRHKITKRGQNVTFRCDPISEHNRLYWYRQTLGQGPEFLTYFQNEAQLEKSRLLSDRFSAERPKGSFSTLEIQRTEQGDSAMYLCASTSSGTDTQYFGPGTRLTVL.

This clonotype was seen just once. This sequence joins TRBV5-1 and TRBJ2-1, with 13 bases aligning to TRBD2. Germline lookup yields CDR1 SGHRS and CDR2 YFSETQ. The CDR3 has 19 residues. The trim removed 0 bases at V and 1 base at J, leaving 7 bases unmatched. CDR3 DNA sequence: TGCGCCAGCAGCTTGGGTGGGACTAGCGGGATGCAATCCTACAATGAGCAGTTCTTC. Protein product: CASSLGGTSGMQSYNEQFF.

The chain employs TRBV28 and TRBJ2-1; 7 bases match TRBD1. The CDR3 is 15 residues long. Germline CDR1 MDHEN, CDR2 SYDVKM. V shed 7 bases and J 6 bases; nucleotides not matched to a gene: 12. Written as DNA, the CDR3 is TGTGCCAGCACCGAGTCGGCGACAGGGACCAATGAGCAGTTCTTC. Protein product: CASTESATGTNEQFF.

This chain links TRBV29-1 with TRBJ1-2; D remains ambiguous. This CDR3 contains 11 residues. Germline assignment: CDR1 SQVTM and CDR2 ANQGSEA. Trimming took 5 bases from V and 6 from J, leaving 10 bases between them. As DNA, the CDR3 is TGCAGCGTTTTAGCCCTTCATGGCTACACCTTC. Translation gives CSVLALHGYTF. Full variable domain (rest looked up from reference TRBV29-1 and TRBJ1-2): SAVISQKPSRDICQRGTSLTIQCQVDSQVTMMFWYRQQPGQSLTLIATANQGSEATYESGFVIDKFPISRPNLTFSTLTVSNMSPEDSSIYLCSVLALHGYTFGSGTRLTVV.

This clonotype was counted between two and nine times. V and J are TRBV20-1 and TRBJ2-7; D might be TRBD1 (6 bases). The germline CDR1 and CDR2 sequences are DFQATT and SNEGSKA (reference sequence). This CDR3 has 15 amino acids. V lost 0 bases, J lost 1 base, and 13 bases lay in between. The CDR3 DNA sequence: TGCAGTGCTAGAGATTTGACAGGACCTTCCTACGAGCAGTACTTC. Its translation: CSARDLTGPSYEQYF.

This chain connects TRBV6-5 to TRBJ2-2, with 9 bases matching TRBD1. Germline CDR1 is MNHEY and CDR2 is SVGAGI. Trimming cost V 6 bases and J 1 base; bases outside gene matches: 6. The CDR3 covers 16 residues. This CDR3 reads CASSPGDRVNTGELFF. CDR3 DNA: TGTGCCAGCAGCCCCGGGGACAGGGTGAACACCGGGGAGCTGTTTTTT.

The chain is built from TRBV10-1 and TRBJ2-7; 11 bases map to TRBD2. Germline assignment: CDR1 WNHNN and CDR2 SYGVQD (reference sequence). The J segment lost 3 bases and the V segment lost 2 bases, leaving 3 bases of the junction unmatched. CDR3 size: 15 residues. In DNA, the CDR3 is TGCGCCAGCAGTGAGGGGGGGACTAGCGGCTACGAGCAGTACTTC. It yields the protein CASSEGGTSGYEQYF.

The CDR3 DNA is TGTGCCAGCAGCTTAGAAGGAAAACAGGGTAGCCACGAGCAGTACTTC. Protein product: CASSLEGKQGSHEQYF. This chain joins TRBV7-9 and TRBJ2-7, with D maybe TRBD1 (6 bases). This CDR3 is built from 16 residues. Germline CDR1 is SEHNR and CDR2 is FQNEAQ (reference sequence). Trimming took off 1 base at V and 5 bases at J, with 18 bases between the two ends.

This chain links TRBV12-3 or TRBV12-4 with TRBJ2-1, with TRBD2 as a possible D gene (5 bases). V was cut by 3 bases and J by 8 bases, with 14 bases left in between. This CDR3 spans 14 amino acids. The CDR3, as DNA: TGTGCCAGCAGTTTGTGGCCGCGTAGCGATGAGCAGTTCTTC. It encodes CASSLWPRSDEQFF.

The chain couples TRBV4-3 to TRBJ2-2; 8 nucleotides agree with TRBD2. The CDR3 spans 16 residues. Germline CDR1 and CDR2: LGHNA and YSLEER. With 3 bases clipped from V and 0 bases from J, the junction kept 3 bases outside the gene matches. Here the CDR3 DNA reads TGCGCCAGCAGCCAGATAGCGGGAACGAACACCGGGGAGCTGTTTTTT. This gives the protein CASSQIAGTNTGELFF.

There are a few counts of this clonotype. This chain connects TRBV7-9 to TRBJ2-7, with 7 bases matching TRBD1. Per the germline V gene, CDR1 is SEHNR and CDR2 is FQNEAQ (reference sequence). The V and J ends lost 6 bases and 3 bases, in that order; junction bases with no gene match: 17. This CDR3 spans 17 amino acids. CDR3 in amino acids: CASSYRPRTGEGYEQYF. The CDR3 DNA reads TGTGCCAGCAGTTACCGGCCCAGGACAGGAGAAGGCTACGAGCAGTACTTC.

This rearrangement joins TRBV12-3 or TRBV12-4 to TRBJ2-7; D assignment may be TRBD1 or TRBD2 (5 bases each). Trimming took off 5 bases at V and 2 bases at J, with 16 bases between the two ends. This CDR3 spans 15 amino acids. DNA for the CDR3: TGTGCCAGCAGTCCCCATCGGGACGACGCCTACGAGCAGTACTTC. Translating gives CASSPHRDDAYEQYF.

V is TRBV4-1 and J is TRBJ2-7, with D possibly TRBD2 on 5 matching bases. V shed 0 bases and J shed 3 bases, with 18 bases lying between them. Germline CDR1 reads MGHRA; CDR2 reads YSYEKL. This CDR3 is 17 amino acids long. DNA for the CDR3: TGCGCCAGCAGCCAAGATCATGGAAGCGAGCGGAACTACGAGCAGTACTTC. The encoded protein is CASSQDHGSERNYEQYF.

V and J are TRBV19 and TRBJ1-1; D remains ambiguous. The CDR3 sequence is 13 residues long. Germline V gives CDR1 LNHDA, CDR2 SQIVND (reference sequence). V was trimmed by 4 bases and J by 1 base, leaving 7 bases between them. CDR3 sequence (DNA): TGTGCCAGTAGTACACAACGGAACACTGAAGCTTTCTTT. It encodes CASSTQRNTEAFF.

CDR3 nucleotides: TGTGCCAGCAGTGATGGGGTGGCGGGCAAAAAAGGCTATGGCTACACCTTC. Its protein product is CASSDGVAGKKGYGYTF. The gene calls are TRBV25-1 and TRBJ1-2; D call uncertain. CDR1 MGHDK and CDR2 SYGVNS come from the germline V gene. The CDR3 is 17 residues long. The V end lost 3 bases, the J end lost 4 bases, and 21 bases lay between the germline ends.

This chain joins TRBV12-3 or TRBV12-4 and TRBJ1-1; a weak D match, TRBD1 (5 bases). This CDR3 has 14 residues. The V gene lost 3 bases and the J gene lost 5 bases, with 13 bases spanning the gap. CDR3 protein: CASSLWQGETEAFF. As DNA, the CDR3 is TGTGCCAGCAGTTTGTGGCAGGGTGAGACTGAAGCTTTCTTT.

This chain links TRBV4-1 with TRBJ2-3; 8 bases agree with TRBD2. The V gene end was trimmed by 0 bases and the J gene end by 5 bases; junction bases not matched to a gene: 7. This CDR3 spans 16 amino acids. Per germline, CDR1 MGHRA and CDR2 YSYEKL. The CDR3 bases are TGCGCCAGCAGCCAAGAGCGACGGGAGGGGATAGATACGCAGTATTTT. It specifies CASSQERREGIDTQYF.

The chain links TRBV5-1 to TRBJ2-5, with TRBD1 matching over 7 bases. Losses at the gene ends were 0 bases for V and 5 bases for J; bases not matched to a gene: 1. The CDR3 totals 13 residues. Germline V gene sequence: CDR1 SGHRS, CDR2 YFSETQ. In nucleotides, the CDR3 is TGCGCCAGCAGCTTGGAGGGGGCTGAGACCCAGTACTTC. Protein product: CASSLEGAETQYF.

The chain joins TRBV5-5 to TRBJ2-3, with TRBD2 matching over 7 bases. The germline gives CDR1 SGHKS, CDR2 YYEKEE (reference sequence). The CDR3 is 15 residues long. The ends lost 4 bases at V and 1 base at J; junction bases unmatched: 6. The CDR3 spells CASSTREVGTDTQYF. In DNA form, the CDR3 reads TGTGCCAGCAGCACTCGGGAGGTAGGCACAGATACGCAGTATTTT.

This clonotype has a handful of counts. The chain recombines TRBV10-2 with TRBJ2-7, with D hard to call. Trimming removed 2 bases from V and 5 bases from J, with 1 base in between. CDR1 is WSHSY and CDR2 is SAAADI in the germline V gene. This CDR3 is 10 amino acids long. The CDR3 sequence: CASSEHEQYF. In DNA, the CDR3 is TGCGCCAGCAGTGAGCACGAGCAGTACTTC.

There are a few counts of this clonotype. The chain links TRBV29-1 to TRBJ2-3; D is possibly TRBD1 or TRBD2 (6 bases each). Germline lookup yields CDR1 SQVTM and CDR2 ANQGSEA. Between the trimmed V and J ends, which lost 5 bases and 4 bases, there was a span of 16 bases. The CDR3 totals 14 residues. The CDR3 protein is CSVLPGEGADTQYF. Written as DNA, the CDR3 is TGCAGCGTTTTACCGGGAGAGGGGGCAGATACGCAGTATTTT.